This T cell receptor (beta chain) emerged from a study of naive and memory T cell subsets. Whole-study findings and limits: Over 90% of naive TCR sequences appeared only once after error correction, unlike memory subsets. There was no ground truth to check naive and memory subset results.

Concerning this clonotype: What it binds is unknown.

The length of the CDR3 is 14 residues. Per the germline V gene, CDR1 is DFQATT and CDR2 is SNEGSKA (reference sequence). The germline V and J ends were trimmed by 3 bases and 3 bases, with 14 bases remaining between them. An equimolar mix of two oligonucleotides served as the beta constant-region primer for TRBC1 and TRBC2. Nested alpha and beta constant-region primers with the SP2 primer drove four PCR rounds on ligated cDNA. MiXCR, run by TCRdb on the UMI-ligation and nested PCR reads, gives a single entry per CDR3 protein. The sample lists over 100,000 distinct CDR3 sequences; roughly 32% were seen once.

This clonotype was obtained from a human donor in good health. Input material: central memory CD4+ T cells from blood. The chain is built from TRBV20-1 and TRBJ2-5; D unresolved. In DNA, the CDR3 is TGCAGTGCTAGCCTCGGTCGGTATGAAGAGACCCAGTACTTC. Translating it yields CSASLGRYEETQYF.